One TCR beta chain is described in this entry. This entry belongs to a study of blood T cell repertoires in COVID-19. Study-wide context: Sites in the United States, Italy and Spain provided acute and convalescent COVID-19 samples. In each case, the material was cDNA or gDNA derived from T cells, B-cell-depleted T cells, or PBMCs.

Original handling: Researchers report that nucleated cell counts were estimated from reference gene primer amplification. Only in-frame clones appear in the TCRdb table, and some are missing; sequencing was by immunoSEQ multiplex PCR. The V and J calls and clone size come from that table; D and trimming were worked out from the DNA. The sample shows approximately 70,000 clones, 86% of them seen only once. Sequences were obtained from peripheral blood. This TCR came from a woman aged 55 to 70 with acute or convalescent COVID-19.

The chain's CDR3 is CASSSRTGSMNTEAFF. The CDR3 DNA reads TGTGCCAGCAGCTCCCGAACAGGATCTATGAACACTGAAGCTTTCTTT. The chain recombines TRBV7-8 with TRBJ1-1; maybe TRBD1 (5 bases). Trimming removed 4 bases at V and 0 bases at J, with 15 bases between. In germline, CDR1 is SGHVS, CDR2 FQNEAQ. The CDR3 has 16 residues.